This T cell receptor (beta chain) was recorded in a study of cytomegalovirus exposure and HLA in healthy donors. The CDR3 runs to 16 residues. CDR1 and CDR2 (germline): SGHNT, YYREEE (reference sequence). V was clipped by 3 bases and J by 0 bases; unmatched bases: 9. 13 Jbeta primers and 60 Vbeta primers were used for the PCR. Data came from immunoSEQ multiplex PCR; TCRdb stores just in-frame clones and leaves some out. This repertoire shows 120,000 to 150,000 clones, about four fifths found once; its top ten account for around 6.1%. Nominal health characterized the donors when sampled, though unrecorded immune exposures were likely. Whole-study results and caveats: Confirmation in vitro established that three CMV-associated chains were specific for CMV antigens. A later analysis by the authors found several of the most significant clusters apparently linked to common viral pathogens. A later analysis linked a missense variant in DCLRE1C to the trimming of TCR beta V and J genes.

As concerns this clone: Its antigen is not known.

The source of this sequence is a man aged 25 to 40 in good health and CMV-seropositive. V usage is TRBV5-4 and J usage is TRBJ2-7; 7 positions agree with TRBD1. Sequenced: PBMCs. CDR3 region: CASSSRGQDSSYEQYF. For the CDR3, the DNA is TGTGCCAGCAGCTCGCGAGGACAGGACAGCTCCTACGAGCAGTACTTC.